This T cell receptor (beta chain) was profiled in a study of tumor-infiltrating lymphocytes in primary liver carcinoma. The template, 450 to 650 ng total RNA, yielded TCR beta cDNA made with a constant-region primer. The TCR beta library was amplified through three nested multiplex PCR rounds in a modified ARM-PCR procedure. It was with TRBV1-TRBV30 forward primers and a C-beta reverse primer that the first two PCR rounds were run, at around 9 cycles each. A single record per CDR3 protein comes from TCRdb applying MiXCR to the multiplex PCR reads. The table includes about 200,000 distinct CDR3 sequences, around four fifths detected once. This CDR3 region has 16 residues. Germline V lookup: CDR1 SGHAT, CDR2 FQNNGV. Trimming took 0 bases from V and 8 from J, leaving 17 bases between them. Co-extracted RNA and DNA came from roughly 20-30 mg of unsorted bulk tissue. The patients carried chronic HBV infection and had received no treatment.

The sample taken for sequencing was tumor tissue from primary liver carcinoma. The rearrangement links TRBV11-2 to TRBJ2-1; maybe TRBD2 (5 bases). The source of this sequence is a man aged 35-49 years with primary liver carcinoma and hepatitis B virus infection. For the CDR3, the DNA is TGTGCCAGCAGCTTAGATCGTTTAGCGATAAGTGATGAGCAGTTCTTC. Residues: CASSLDRLAISDEQFF.